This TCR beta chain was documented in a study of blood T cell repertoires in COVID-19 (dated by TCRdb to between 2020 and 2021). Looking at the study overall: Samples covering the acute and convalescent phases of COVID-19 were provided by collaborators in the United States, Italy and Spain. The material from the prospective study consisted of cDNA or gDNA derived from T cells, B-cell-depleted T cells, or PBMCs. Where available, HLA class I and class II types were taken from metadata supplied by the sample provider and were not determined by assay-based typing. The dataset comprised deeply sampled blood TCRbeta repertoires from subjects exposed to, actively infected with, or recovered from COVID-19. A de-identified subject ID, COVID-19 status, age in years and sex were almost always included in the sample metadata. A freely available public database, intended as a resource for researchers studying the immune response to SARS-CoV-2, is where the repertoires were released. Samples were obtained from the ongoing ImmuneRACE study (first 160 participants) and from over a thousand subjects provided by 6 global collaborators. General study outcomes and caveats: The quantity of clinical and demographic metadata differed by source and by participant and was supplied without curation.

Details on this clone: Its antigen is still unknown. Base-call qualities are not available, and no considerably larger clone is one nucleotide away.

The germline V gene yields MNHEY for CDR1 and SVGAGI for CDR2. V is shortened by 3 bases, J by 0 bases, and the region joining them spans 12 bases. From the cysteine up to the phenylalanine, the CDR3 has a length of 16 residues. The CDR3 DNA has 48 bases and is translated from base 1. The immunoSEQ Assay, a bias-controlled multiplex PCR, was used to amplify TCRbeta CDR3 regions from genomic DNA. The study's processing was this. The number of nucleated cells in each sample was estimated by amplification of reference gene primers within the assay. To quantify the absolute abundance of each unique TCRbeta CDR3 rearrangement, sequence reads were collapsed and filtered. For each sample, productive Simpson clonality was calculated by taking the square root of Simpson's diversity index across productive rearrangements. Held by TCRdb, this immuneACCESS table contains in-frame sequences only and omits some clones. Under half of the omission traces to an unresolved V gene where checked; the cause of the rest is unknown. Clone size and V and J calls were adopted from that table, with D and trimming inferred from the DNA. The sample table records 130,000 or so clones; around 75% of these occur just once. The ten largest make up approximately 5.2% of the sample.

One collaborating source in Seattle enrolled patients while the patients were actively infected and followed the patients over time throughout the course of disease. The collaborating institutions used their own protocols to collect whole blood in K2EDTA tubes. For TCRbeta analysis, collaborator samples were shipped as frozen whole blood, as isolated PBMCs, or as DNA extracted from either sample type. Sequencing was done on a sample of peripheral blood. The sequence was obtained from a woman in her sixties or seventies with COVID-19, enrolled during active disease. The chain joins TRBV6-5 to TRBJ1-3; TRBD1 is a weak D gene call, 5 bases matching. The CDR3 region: CASSYDDSFSGNTIYF. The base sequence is TGTGCCAGCAGTTATGACGACAGTTTCTCTGGAAACACCATATATTTT.